This TCR beta chain is drawn from a study of CD8 T cells in ankylosing spondylitis. CDR3 length: 16 residues. Germline CDR1 SGHDN, CDR2 FVKESK. V lost 2 bases, J lost 5 bases, and 7 bases stayed unmatched. Each CDR3 protein gets one entry after TCRdb re-called the 5' RACE reads with MiXCR. The sample includes hundreds of thousands of distinct CDR3 sequences, 20% of them seen just once. The chain links TRBV14 to TRBJ2-1; TRBD2 agrees at 9 bases. The sequence came from a male donor with ankylosing spondylitis or in good health (not recorded which). The sample comprised blood, either unsorted or a sorted T cell fraction (not recorded which). The CDR3, as DNA: TGTGCCAGCAGCCAAAAGCTAGCGGGGCGACACAATGAGCAGTTCTTC. Translated, it gives CASSQKLAGRHNEQFF.